Listed below are T cell receptor beta chains from one sample, sequenced in a study of cytotoxic CD8 clonotypes in ibrutinib-treated CLL. TCRdb's copy holds only in-frame clones and misses some; the assay was immunoSEQ multiplex PCR. Of around 140,000 clones listed, 60% to 85% are singletons. Sequenced material: PBMCs, taken after 12 months of ibrutinib treatment. These receptors were taken from a human donor with chronic lymphocytic leukemia. The CDR3 runs from the conserved cysteine through the conserved F or W. Fields, in order: D gene, V gene, J gene, clone size, CDR3 protein, CDR3 DNA. D genes are given only for firm matches. Expanded clones are given a class, and other clones once, few, many or no size at all.

.	TRBV7-8	TRBJ2-7	.	CASSLTRGAYEQYF	TGTGCCAGCAGCTTAACCAGGGGCGCCTACGAGCAGTACTTC
.	TRBV28	TRBJ1-4	once	CASTPPRGGLFF	TGTGCCAGCACCCCTCCCCGGGGGGGACTGTTTTTT
.	TRBV28	TRBJ1-1	.	CASSTSGVDTEAFF	TGTGCCAGCAGCACTTCAGGGGTAGATACTGAAGCTTTCTTT
.	TRBV7-2	TRBJ2-2	.	CASSLLQLMSGELFF	TGTGCCAGCAGCTTACTACAGCTAATGTCCGGGGAGCTGTTTTTT
.	TRBV30	TRBJ2-5	.	CAWSGGAQETQYF	TGTGCCTGGAGTGGAGGGGCTCAAGAGACCCAGTACTTC
.	TRBV9	TRBJ1-2	.	CASSVDLHSTYYGYTF	TGTGCCAGCAGCGTAGACTTACACTCTACTTACTATGGCTACACCTTC
.	TRBV11-3	TRBJ1-1	.	CASRVGPNTEAFF	TGTGCCAGCAGGGTAGGACCGAACACTGAAGCTTTCTTT
TRBD1	TRBV28	TRBJ1-2	.	CASSSPRTGNYGYTF	TGTGCCAGCAGTTCTCCTCGGACAGGGAACTATGGCTACACCTTC
.	TRBV4-1	TRBJ2-3	.	CASSQETRGGTDTQYF	TGCGCCAGCAGCCAAGAGACCCGCGGGGGCACAGATACGCAGTATTTT
TRBD1	TRBV2	TRBJ2-7	many	CAASTGQGGYEQYF	TGTGCCGCCAGCACCGGACAGGGTGGCTACGAGCAGTACTTC
.	TRBV30	TRBJ2-2	.	CATRGAGWTGELFF	TGTGCCACGAGGGGGGCAGGGTGGACCGGGGAGCTGTTTTTT
TRBD1	TRBV9	TRBJ1-6	few	CASSANPGTDNSPLHF	TGTGCCAGCAGCGCCAACCCCGGGACAGATAATTCACCCCTCCACTTT
.	TRBV5-1	TRBJ1-2	.	CASSLNSNYGYTF	TGCGCCAGCAGCTTGAACAGCAACTATGGCTACACCTTC
TRBD2	TRBV14	TRBJ2-1	.	CASSQRGSGNEQFF	TGTGCCAGCAGCCAACGCGGGAGCGGGAATGAGCAGTTCTTC
.	TRBV19	TRBJ2-7	.	CASSTTWDYEQYF	TGTGCCAGTAGTACAACTTGGGATTACGAGCAGTACTTC
.	TRBV5-1	TRBJ1-3	.	CASSPSTVRGNTIYF	TGCGCCAGCAGCCCTTCGACCGTGAGGGGAAACACCATATATTTT
.	TRBV7-2	TRBJ1-5	.	CASSSDYYSNQPQHF	TGTGCCAGCAGCTCAGACTATTATAGCAATCAGCCCCAGCATTTT
.	TRBV11-2	TRBJ1-1	.	CASSLGDTGYEAFF	TGTGCCAGCAGCTTAGGCGATACAGGATACGAAGCTTTCTTT
TRBD1	TRBV30	TRBJ1-5	.	CAWSKQGNQPQHF	TGTGCCTGGAGTAAACAGGGGAATCAGCCCCAGCATTTT
TRBD2	TRBV4-3	TRBJ2-3	few	CASSQLSSGTSGPTDTQYF	TGCGCCAGCAGCCAATTGTCCTCCGGGACTAGCGGGCCCACAGATACGCAGTATTTT
.	TRBV27	TRBJ1-5	.	CASSLSPSQPQHF	TGTGCCAGCAGTTTATCCCCATCTCAGCCCCAGCATTTT
.	TRBV29-1	TRBJ1-1	few	CSVQQGRTEAFF	TGCAGCGTTCAACAGGGCCGAACTGAAGCTTTCTTT
.	TRBV6-5	TRBJ2-7	.	CASSHQQAWYF	TGTGCCAGCAGTCACCAACAGGCTTGGTACTTC
.	TRBV18	TRBJ2-7	.	CASSPRLQAFEQYF	TGTGCCAGCTCACCCCGACTTCAGGCGTTCGAGCAGTACTTC
.	TRBV6-6	TRBJ2-3	.	CASSYGRGVSTDTQYF	TGTGCCAGCAGTTACGGGAGGGGGGTAAGCACAGATACGCAGTATTTT
TRBD2	TRBV4-1	TRBJ2-7	.	CASSPWTSPYEQYF	TGCGCCAGCAGCCCCTGGACTAGCCCCTACGAGCAGTACTTC
.	TRBV5-5	TRBJ2-3	.	CASSLGQPGTDTQYF	TGTGCCAGCAGCTTGGGCCAACCGGGCACAGATACGCAGTATTTT
.	TRBV5-6	TRBJ2-7	.	CASSPGTTTYEQYF	TGTGCCAGCAGCCCCGGGACGACTACCTACGAGCAGTACTTC
.	TRBV4-1	TRBJ2-7	.	CASSLGRLTPYEQYF	TGCGCCAGCAGCCTCGGACGGTTGACCCCCTACGAGCAGTACTTC
TRBD1	TRBV2	TRBJ2-1	.	CASSQDGTGLNEQFF	TGTGCCAGCAGCCAGGACGGGACAGGGCTCAACGAGCAGTTCTTC
.	TRBV5-5	TRBJ1-1	.	CASSLWQTSTEAFF	TGTGCCAGCAGCTTGTGGCAGACGAGCACTGAAGCTTTCTTT
.	TRBV7-2	TRBJ2-1	.	CASSLPSNEQFF	TGTGCCAGCAGCTTACCCTCCAATGAGCAGTTCTTC
TRBD2	TRBV7-2	TRBJ2-7	.	CASSLATGLAGAYEQYF	TGTGCCAGCAGCTTAGCGACGGGACTAGCGGGGGCCTACGAGCAGTACTTC
.	TRBV19	TRBJ2-5	.	CASSIRRVEQETQYF	TGTGCCAGTAGTATACGAAGAGTGGAACAAGAGACCCAGTACTTC
.	TRBV28	TRBJ1-1	.	CASGSTVTEAFF	TGTGCCAGCGGGTCGACAGTTACTGAAGCTTTCTTT
.	TRBV7-6	TRBJ2-1	few	CASNPAQTNEQFF	TGTGCCAGCAACCCAGCCCAGACCAATGAGCAGTTCTTC
.	TRBV18	TRBJ2-7	.	CASSPPVIYEQYF	TGTGCCAGCTCACCCCCAGTTATCTACGAGCAGTACTTC
.	TRBV4-3	TRBJ1-4	.	CASSQDRAPTNEKLFF	TGCGCCAGCAGCCAAGATCGGGCCCCAACTAATGAAAAACTGTTTTTT
.	TRBV18	TRBJ1-2	.	CASSPRKVPDLGGYTF	TGTGCCAGCTCACCACGGAAAGTCCCTGATTTGGGCGGCTACACCTTC
.	TRBV16	TRBJ2-7	.	CASSQSEGYEQYF	TGTGCCAGCAGCCAATCGGAGGGCTACGAGCAGTACTTC
TRBD1	TRBV6-5	TRBJ1-5	.	CASSRDRGWPQHF	TGTGCCAGCAGTCGGGACAGGGGTTGGCCCCAGCATTTT
.	TRBV30	TRBJ2-2	few	CAWSVEGSGELFF	TGTGCCTGGAGTGTAGAAGGTAGCGGGGAGCTGTTTTTT
TRBD1	TRBV2	TRBJ1-4	.	CASSARTGGEKLFF	TGTGCCAGCAGTGCCCGGACAGGGGGGGAAAAACTGTTTTTT
TRBD1	TRBV27	TRBJ1-4	.	CASSSVRQGREKLFF	TGTGCCAGCAGCTCGGTACGACAGGGGAGAGAAAAACTGTTTTTT
TRBD1	TRBV6-5	TRBJ1-4	few	CASRGTGVWGEKLFF	TGTGCCAGCAGGGGGACAGGGGTTTGGGGTGAAAAACTGTTTTTT
.	TRBV2	TRBJ2-2	.	CASSLRRSRNTGELFF	TGTGCCAGCAGTCTCCGGAGGAGTCGGAACACCGGGGAGCTGTTTTTT
TRBD1	TRBV23-1	TRBJ2-7	.	CASSQSLEDRGPEQYF	TGCGCCAGCAGTCAATCCTTGGAGGACAGGGGTCCCGAGCAGTACTTC
TRBD2	TRBV7-2	TRBJ2-1	.	CASSLIVGLGVGQFF	TGTGCCAGCAGCTTAATAGTGGGACTAGGGGTTGGGCAGTTCTTC
.	TRBV6-1	TRBJ1-1	.	CASSEAMAREAFF	TGTGCCAGCAGTGAAGCTATGGCGAGGGAAGCTTTCTTT
.	TRBV18	TRBJ1-4	.	CASSPGGAEKLFF	TGTGCCAGCTCACCGGGGGGGGCTGAAAAACTGTTTTTT
.	TRBV5-1	TRBJ2-6	.	CASSVGSGANVLTF	TGCGCCAGCAGCGTGGGCTCTGGGGCCAACGTCCTGACTTTC
.	TRBV4-1	TRBJ2-2	.	CASSQVPGYNGELFF	TGCGCCAGCAGCCAAGTTCCAGGCTATAACGGGGAGCTGTTTTTT
TRBD1	TRBV4-2	TRBJ1-5	.	CASSQDGTDNQPQHF	TGTGCCAGCAGCCAAGATGGGACAGACAATCAGCCCCAGCATTTT
.	TRBV7-6	TRBJ2-1	.	CASSGRGHEQFF	TGTGCCAGCAGCGGCAGGGGACATGAGCAGTTCTTC
TRBD2	TRBV5-1	TRBJ2-3	.	CASSLQAGGQGDTQYF	TGCGCCAGCAGCTTGCAAGCGGGGGGGCAAGGAGATACGCAGTATTTT
.	TRBV5-8	TRBJ1-1	.	CASSLKLQGLAFF	TGTGCCAGCAGCTTAAAGCTACAGGGATTAGCTTTCTTT
TRBD1	TRBV2	TRBJ1-1	.	CASTTTGGLATEAFF	TGTGCCAGCACTACGACAGGGGGCTTGGCCACTGAAGCTTTCTTT